The clone carrying this TCR beta chain was counted a few times. These data originate in a study of OX40 agonist ivuxolimab in advanced cancers. Germline CDR1 SGHRS, CDR2 YFSETQ. V gave up 4 bases and J gave up 2 bases, with 15 bases separating them. The CDR3 is 16 residues long. This table comes from immunoSEQ multiplex PCR, and its TCRdb copy is limited to in-frame clones, with some not included. The sample shows under 100,000 clones, 89% of them seen only once. Here the sequenced sample was CD4+ or CD8+ T cells sorted from blood, taken in a trial of the OX40 agonist ivuxolimab. The rearrangement joins TRBV5-1 to TRBJ2-2; D gene ambiguous. This TCR came from an adult with an advanced solid tumor such as melanoma, head and neck, liver or kidney cancer. The CDR3 loop reads CASSGLAGLNTGELFF. The CDR3 DNA is TGCGCCAGCAGCGGGTTGGCAGGTCTAAACACCGGGGAGCTGTTTTTT.